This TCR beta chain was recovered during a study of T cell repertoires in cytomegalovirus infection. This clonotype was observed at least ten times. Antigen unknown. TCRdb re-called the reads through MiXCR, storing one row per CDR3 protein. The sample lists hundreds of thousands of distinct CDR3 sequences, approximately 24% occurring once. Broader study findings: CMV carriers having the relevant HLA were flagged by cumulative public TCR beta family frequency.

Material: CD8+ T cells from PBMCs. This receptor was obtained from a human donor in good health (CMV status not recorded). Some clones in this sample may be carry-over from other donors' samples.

This chain's CDR3 is CASSLAVQAGGPYNEQFF. DNA for the CDR3: TGTGCCAGCAGCTTAGCGGTCCAAGCGGGGGGGCCGTACAATGAGCAGTTCTTC. V and J are TRBV7-6 and TRBJ2-1, with 10 bases identical to TRBD2. CDR3 length equals 18 residues. V shed 0 bases, J shed 4 bases, and the junction held 9 bases outside the gene matches. Germline V CDR1 and CDR2: SGHVS, FNYEAQ.